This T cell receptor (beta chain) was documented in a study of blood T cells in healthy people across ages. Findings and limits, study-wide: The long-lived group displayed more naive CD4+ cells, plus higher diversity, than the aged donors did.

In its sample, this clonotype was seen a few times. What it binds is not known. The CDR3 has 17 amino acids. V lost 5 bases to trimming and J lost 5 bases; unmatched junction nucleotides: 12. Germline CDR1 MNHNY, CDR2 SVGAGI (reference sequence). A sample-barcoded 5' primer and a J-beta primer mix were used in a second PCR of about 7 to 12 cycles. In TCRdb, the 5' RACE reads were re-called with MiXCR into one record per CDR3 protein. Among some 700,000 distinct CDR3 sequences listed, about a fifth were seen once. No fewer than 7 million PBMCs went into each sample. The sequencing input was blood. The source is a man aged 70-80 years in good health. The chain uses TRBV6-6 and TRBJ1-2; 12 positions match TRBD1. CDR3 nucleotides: TGTGCCAGCAGTCCCGGGGACAGGGGGCGTTTCAGTTATGGCTACACCTTC. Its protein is CASSPGDRGRFSYGYTF.